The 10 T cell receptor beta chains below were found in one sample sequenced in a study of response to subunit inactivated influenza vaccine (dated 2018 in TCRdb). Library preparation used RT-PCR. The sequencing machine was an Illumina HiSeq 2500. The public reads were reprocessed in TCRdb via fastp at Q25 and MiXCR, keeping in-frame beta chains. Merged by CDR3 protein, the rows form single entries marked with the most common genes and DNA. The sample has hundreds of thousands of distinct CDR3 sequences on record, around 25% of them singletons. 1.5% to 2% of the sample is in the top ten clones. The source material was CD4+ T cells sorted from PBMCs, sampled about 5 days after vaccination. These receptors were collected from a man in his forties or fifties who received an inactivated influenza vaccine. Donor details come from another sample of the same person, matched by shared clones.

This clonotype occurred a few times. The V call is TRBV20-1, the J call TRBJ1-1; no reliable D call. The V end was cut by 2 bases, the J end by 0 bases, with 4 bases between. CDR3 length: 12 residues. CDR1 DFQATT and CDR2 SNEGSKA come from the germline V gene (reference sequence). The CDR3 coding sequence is TGCAGTGCTAGACCTATGAACACTGAAGCTTTCTTT. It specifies CSARPMNTEAFF.

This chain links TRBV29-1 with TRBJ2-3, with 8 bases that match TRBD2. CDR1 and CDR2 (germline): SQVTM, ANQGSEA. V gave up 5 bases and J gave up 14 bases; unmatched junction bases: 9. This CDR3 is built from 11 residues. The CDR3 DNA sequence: TGCAGCGTTACCGGGACTAGTGATCTGTATTTT. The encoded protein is CSVTGTSDLYF.

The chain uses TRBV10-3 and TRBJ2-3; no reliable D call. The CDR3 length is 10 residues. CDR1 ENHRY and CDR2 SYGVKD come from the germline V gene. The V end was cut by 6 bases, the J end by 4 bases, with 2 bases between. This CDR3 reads CAISPDTQYF. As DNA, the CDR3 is TGTGCCATCAGCCCAGATACGCAGTATTTT.

Here the CDR3 DNA reads TGTGCCAGCAGTTCCCCCGGGGGACTGACCTACGAGCAGTACTTC. Residues: CASSSPGGLTYEQYF. The chain couples TRBV28 to TRBJ2-7, with D possibly matching TRBD2 (6 bases). V was cut by 4 bases and J by 2 bases, with 15 bases left in between. The CDR3 covers 15 residues. Germline V gene lookup returns CDR1 MDHEN and CDR2 SYDVKM.

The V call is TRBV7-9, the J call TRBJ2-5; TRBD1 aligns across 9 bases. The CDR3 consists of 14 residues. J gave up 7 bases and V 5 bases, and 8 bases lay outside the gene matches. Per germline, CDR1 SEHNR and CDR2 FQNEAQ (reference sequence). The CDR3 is CASSTTGGVGTQYF. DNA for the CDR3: TGTGCCAGCAGCACTACAGGGGGCGTAGGGACCCAGTACTTC.

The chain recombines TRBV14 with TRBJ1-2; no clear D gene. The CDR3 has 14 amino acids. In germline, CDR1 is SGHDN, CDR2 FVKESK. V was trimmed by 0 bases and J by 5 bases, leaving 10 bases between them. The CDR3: CASSQERTAYGYTF. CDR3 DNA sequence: TGTGCCAGCAGCCAAGAAAGGACGGCATATGGCTACACCTTC. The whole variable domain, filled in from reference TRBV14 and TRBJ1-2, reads EAGVTQFPSHSVIEKGQTVTLRCDPISGHDNLYWYRRVMGKEIKFLLHFVKESKQDESGMPNNRFLAERTGGTYSTLKVQPAELEDSGVYFCASSQERTAYGYTFGSGTRLTVV.

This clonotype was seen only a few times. The CDR3 DNA sequence: TGTGCCATCAGGCCCGGGACTAGCGGGGGCCAAGAGACCCAGTACTTC. Encoded protein: CAIRPGTSGGQETQYF. The V call is TRBV10-3, the J call TRBJ2-5, with TRBD2 matching 14 bases. Germline assignment: CDR1 ENHRY and CDR2 SYGVKD. There are 16 residues in the CDR3. Germline trimming cut 6 bases from V and 1 base from J; bases unmatched to any gene: 4.

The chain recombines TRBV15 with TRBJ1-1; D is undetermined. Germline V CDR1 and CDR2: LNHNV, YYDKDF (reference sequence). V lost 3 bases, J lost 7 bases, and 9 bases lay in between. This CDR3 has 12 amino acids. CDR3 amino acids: CATSRVGREAFF. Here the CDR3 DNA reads TGTGCCACCAGCAGGGTGGGCCGTGAAGCTTTCTTT.

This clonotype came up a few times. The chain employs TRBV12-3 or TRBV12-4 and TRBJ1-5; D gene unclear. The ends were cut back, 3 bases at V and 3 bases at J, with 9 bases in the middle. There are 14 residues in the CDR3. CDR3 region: CASSFNSVNQPQHF. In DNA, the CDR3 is TGTGCCAGCAGTTTTAACAGCGTCAATCAGCCCCAGCATTTT.

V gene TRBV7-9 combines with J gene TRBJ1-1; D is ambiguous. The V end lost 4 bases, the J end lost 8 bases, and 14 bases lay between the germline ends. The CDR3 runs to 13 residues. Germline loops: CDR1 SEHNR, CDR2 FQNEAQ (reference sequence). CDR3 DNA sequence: TGTGCCAGCAGCTCCCAATTACCCGGGGAAGCTTTCTTT. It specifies CASSSQLPGEAFF.